The rows below give T cell receptor beta chains drawn from one sample of a study of T cells in tuberculosis. TCRdb keeps only in-frame clones here, not all; method: immunoSEQ multiplex PCR. The data show about 49,000 clones, roughly 96% seen once. The sequences come from PBMCs, collected at tuberculosis diagnosis. The receptor source for this set is an adult with tuberculosis. CDR3s include the opening cysteine and the closing phenylalanine or tryptophan. The D gene is left open where the match is weak. The listing skips clone size in some rows; elsewhere it reads once, few, many or a size class.

V	D	size	J	DNA	CDR3
TRBV5-6	.	.	TRBJ2-1	TGTGCCAGCAGCTTTTCCCGTGAGCAGTTCTTC	CASSFSREQFF
TRBV6-4	TRBD2	.	TRBJ2-7	TGTGCCAGCAGTGAGACTAGCGGGTACCCCCTTCACGAGCAGTACTTC	CASSETSGYPLHEQYF
TRBV30	TRBD1	.	TRBJ1-4	TGTGCCTGGAGTATTCCTGGGACAGCTAATGAAAAACTGTTTTTT	CAWSIPGTANEKLFF
TRBV28	TRBD1	.	TRBJ1-1	TGTGCCAGCAGTCCTAGGACAGGGGGCTCCGGCACTGAAGCTTTCTTT	CASSPRTGGSGTEAFF
TRBV23-1	.	.	TRBJ2-7	TGCGCCAGCAACAAACCTCAATACGAGCAGTACTTC	CASNKPQYEQYF
TRBV4-3	TRBD1	.	TRBJ2-6	TGCGCCAGCGGGGGGACAGGGATCTCTGGGGCCAACGTCCTGACTTTC	CASGGTGISGANVLTF
TRBV29-1	TRBD1	once	TRBJ2-5	TGCAGCGTTGGGGGGACAGGCCGCCAAGAGACCCAGTACTTC	CSVGGTGRQETQYF
TRBV19	TRBD1	.	TRBJ1-1	TGTGCCAGTAGTCCCCCACCCTTGTCACAGGGGGGAATGAACACTGAAGCTTTCTTT	CASSPPPLSQGGMNTEAFF
TRBV7-9	TRBD2	.	TRBJ2-1	TGTGCCAGCAGCGATATCTGGGGACTAGCGGGAGGGGTAAACAATGAGCAGTTCTTC	CASSDIWGLAGGVNNEQFF
TRBV4-2	.	.	TRBJ2-1	TGTGCCAGCAGCCAAGAAGCGCCTAGCGCCAATGAGCAGTTCTTC	CASSQEAPSANEQFF
TRBV30	.	.	TRBJ2-1	TGTGCCTGGAGTGTACGGGCAGGGGATGAGCAGTTCTTC	CAWSVRAGDEQFF
TRBV4-1	.	.	TRBJ2-7	TGCGCCAGCAGCCAAGATGTAGTCGGCGAGCAGTACTTC	CASSQDVVGEQYF
TRBV5-4	TRBD2	.	TRBJ2-3	TGTGCCAGCAGCTTAGGCGGCGGGAGTCCCACAGATACGCAGTATTTT	CASSLGGGSPTDTQYF
TRBV6-5	.	.	TRBJ1-4	TGTGCCAGCAGTAACAGGCCGGGGGGGGAAAAACTGTTTTTT	CASSNRPGGEKLFF
TRBV13	TRBD1	.	TRBJ2-1	TGTGCCAGCAGCTTAGCTACCGGGACAGGGCACAATGAGCAGTTCTTC	CASSLATGTGHNEQFF
TRBV27	.	.	TRBJ2-3	TGTGCCAGCAGTTCCCGACGGGAGAAATCAGATACGCAGTATTTT	CASSSRREKSDTQYF
TRBV5-1	.	.	TRBJ2-7	TGCGCCAGCAGCTTGGTCGGGGGAACTTACGAGCAGTACTTC	CASSLVGGTYEQYF
TRBV30	.	.	TRBJ2-6	TGTGCCTGGAGTGTAAGCAGGGCTGGGGCCAACGTCCTGACTTTC	CAWSVSRAGANVLTF
TRBV20-1	.	.	TRBJ2-7	TGCAGTGTGGGGGGAGTAGGGGAGCAGTACTTC	CSVGGVGEQYF
TRBV19	TRBD1	once	TRBJ2-2	TGTGCCAGTAGTGGCCGGGACCGGGACAGGGGCTTGGAGGAGCTGTTTTTT	CASSGRDRDRGLEELFF
TRBV5-6	TRBD2	.	TRBJ2-3	TGTGCCAGCAGCTTGACGGGGCTAGCGGGCCAAGATACGCAGTATTTT	CASSLTGLAGQDTQYF
TRBV11-2	.	.	TRBJ2-7	TGTGCCAGCAGCTTAGATCTCGGTGGCGAGCAGTACTTC	CASSLDLGGEQYF
TRBV20-1	TRBD1	.	TRBJ1-1	TGCAGTGCTAGGGGGACAGCTGAAGCTTTCTTT	CSARGTAEAFF
TRBV15	TRBD1	.	TRBJ1-3	TGTGCCACCAGCAGGGACAGGGGAGGGGCTGGAAACACCATATATTTT	CATSRDRGGAGNTIYF
TRBV6-8	TRBD2	.	TRBJ2-7	TGTGCCAGCAGTAATCGTGGACTAGCGGATCCCTACGAGCAGTACTTC	CASSNRGLADPYEQYF
TRBV5-1	TRBD2	.	TRBJ2-7	TGCGCCAGCAGCTTGACTAGCGGCCATTACGGCGAGCAGTACTTC	CASSLTSGHYGEQYF
TRBV15	.	.	TRBJ1-2	TGTGCCACCAGCAGAGAGAAGGGGCTGGGCTATGGCTACACCTTC	CATSREKGLGYGYTF
TRBV11-2	.	.	TRBJ2-1	TGTGCCAGCAGCTTAGCTGCGGTTTACAATGAGCAGTTCTTC	CASSLAAVYNEQFF
TRBV4-3	TRBD2	.	TRBJ2-3	TGCGCCAGCAGCCAAGAAGGGACTAGCGGCGCAGATACGCAGTATTTT	CASSQEGTSGADTQYF
TRBV5-4	TRBD1	.	TRBJ2-2	TGTGCCAGCAGCCCCCGGACAGGGGTAGTCACTGGGGAGCTGTTTTTT	CASSPRTGVVTGELFF
TRBV10-3	.	once	TRBJ1-2	TGTGCCATCAGTGACGCATCGGGTTGGCTAGGAGGCTACACCTTC	CAISDASGWLGGYTF